The TCR beta chain described here comes from a study of blood T cell repertoires in COVID-19. Across the study: Sites in the United States, Italy and Spain provided acute and convalescent COVID-19 samples. Sample material is recorded as cDNA or gDNA derived from T cells, B-cell-depleted T cells, or PBMCs.

As originally analysed: Reference gene primer amplification gave estimated nucleated cell counts. TCRdb's table, derived via immunoSEQ multiplex PCR, lists solely in-frame clones and lacks some. V and J calls and clone size follow that table, whereas D and trimming were derived from the DNA. The sample includes about 180,000 clones, roughly 88% of them seen just once. This CDR3 region has 12 residues. The germline V gene encodes CDR1 MDHEN and CDR2 SYDVKM. V was pared by 3 bases and J by 8 bases, with 10 bases between. The chain has TRBV28 and TRBJ1-2; D is undetermined. The sequencing input was peripheral blood. This TCR was recovered from a human donor with active or convalescent COVID-19. The donor label of this sample is uncertain. CDR3 sequence reads: CASSFLMLGYTF. CDR3 sequence (DNA): TGTGCCAGCAGTTTTCTAATGTTAGGCTACACCTTC.